Each of the 21 T cell receptor beta chains below was sequenced from the same sample in a study of glioma-infiltrating T cells after dendritic cell vaccination. As for time point: after dendritic cell vaccination, including at tumor progression/relapse. This table comes from immunoSEQ multiplex PCR, and its TCRdb copy is limited to in-frame clones, with some not included. The sample includes 75,000 to 95,000 clones, about 81% of them seen just once. Sample: blood, taken after dendritic cell vaccination. These receptor sequences come from a human donor with glioblastoma.

The chain recombines TRBV19 with TRBJ1-5; D is perhaps TRBD1 (5 bases). The ends were cut back, 6 bases at V and 4 bases at J, with 16 bases in the middle. The CDR3 has 15 residues. The germline V gene encodes CDR1 LNHDA and CDR2 SQIVND (reference sequence). As DNA, the CDR3 is TGTGCCAGTAGGCAACCGGGACTCCTAAATCAGCCCCAGCATTTT. Amino acid sequence: CASRQPGLLNQPQHF.

This clone was recorded a few times. The rearrangement links TRBV2 to TRBJ2-1; the match to TRBD2 covers 11 bases. Trimming at V came to 6 bases and at J to 10 bases, leaving 14 bases not matched to a gene. Per germline, CDR1 SNHLY and CDR2 FYNNEI. The CDR3 length is 16 residues. CDR3 amino acids: CASSRIRLAGTEEQFF. The CDR3, as DNA: TGTGCCAGCAGCCGCATCCGACTAGCGGGAACGGAAGAGCAGTTCTTC.

In nucleotides, the CDR3 is TGTGCCAGCTCACCAACCGGTCCTCCCTACAATGAGCAGTTCTTC. It specifies CASSPTGPPYNEQFF. This sequence joins TRBV18 and TRBJ2-1, with D hard to call. Trimming stripped 2 bases from V and 2 bases from J, with 10 bases between. CDR3 size: 15 residues. The germline CDR1 and CDR2 sequences are KGHSH and LQKENI.

V usage is TRBV5-1 and J usage is TRBJ2-1, with TRBD2 as a possible D gene (5 bases). In germline, CDR1 is SGHRS, CDR2 YFSETQ. Trimming took off 0 bases at V and 0 bases at J, with 10 bases between the two ends. The CDR3 has 16 residues. The CDR3 sequence: CASSLVAYDSYNEQFF. The CDR3 DNA reads TGCGCCAGCAGCTTGGTAGCGTACGACTCCTACAATGAGCAGTTCTTC.

This chain links TRBV5-6 with TRBJ1-1; TRBD1 matches at 11 bases. J was trimmed by 0 bases and V by 5 bases; bases with no gene match: 12. The CDR3 has 18 residues. Germline assignment: CDR1 SGHDT and CDR2 YYEEEE. The CDR3 DNA follows: TGTGCCAGCAGTGGAGGGACAGGGGGTTCTCTCATGAACACTGAAGCTTTCTTT. Its translation is CASSGGTGGSLMNTEAFF.

The rearrangement uses TRBV29-1 and TRBJ2-1; TRBD1 aligns across 10 bases. This CDR3 region has 14 residues. Germline V lookup: CDR1 SQVTM, CDR2 ANQGSEA. With 1 base clipped from V and 9 bases from J, the junction kept 6 bases outside the gene matches. In DNA, the CDR3 is TGCAGCGTTGAAGGACAGGGGGCTGGTATTGAGCAGTTCTTC. As protein: CSVEGQGAGIEQFF.

The chain couples TRBV10-3 to TRBJ2-3; the match to TRBD2 covers 7 bases. The V segment lost 5 bases and the J segment 7 bases; nucleotides outside the gene matches: 6. This CDR3 is 13 amino acids long. Germline CDR1 reads ENHRY; CDR2 reads SYGVKD. The CDR3 DNA reads as TGTGCCATCAGTAGCGGGAATACGAATACGCAGTATTTT. Encoded protein: CAISSGNTNTQYF.

The chain recombines TRBV19 with TRBJ2-7; 7 bases map to TRBD2. With V trimmed by 3 bases and J by 3 bases, 8 bases remained unmatched. The CDR3 extends over 15 amino acids. Germline CDR1 is LNHDA and CDR2 is SQIVND (reference sequence). CDR3 sequence reads: CASSISAGVYYEQYV. CDR3 DNA: TGTGCCAGTAGTATTTCGGCGGGAGTGTACTACGAGCAGTACGTC.

This clone has only one observation. V gene TRBV7-9 combines with J gene TRBJ2-7; D remains unclear. Trimming removed 1 base at V and 7 bases at J, with 5 bases between. Germline V gene lookup returns CDR1 SEHNR and CDR2 FQNEAQ (reference sequence). The CDR3 is 11 amino acids. CDR3 sequence reads: CASSLGTEQYF. The CDR3, as DNA: TGTGCCAGCAGCTTAGGAACAGAGCAGTACTTC. Drawing the rest from reference TRBV7-9 and TRBJ2-7, the complete variable domain is DTGVSQNPRHKITKRGQNVTFRCDPISEHNRLYWYRQTLGQGPEFLTYFQNEAQLEKSRLLSDRFSAERPKGSFSTLEIQRTEQGDSAMYLCASSLGTEQYFGPGTRLTVT.

The gene calls are TRBV5-1 and TRBJ2-2; maybe TRBD1 (6 bases). CDR3 size: 17 residues. Between the trimmed V and J ends, which lost 4 bases and 8 bases, there was a span of 24 bases. From germline, CDR1 is SGHRS and CDR2 YFSETQ. CDR3 nucleotides: TGCGCCAGCAGCCAGCGGCCCCCAGGGGTCCGAGGAGGGGAGCTGTTTTTT. Encoded protein: CASSQRPPGVRGGELFF.

This chain uses TRBV6-6 with TRBJ1-5; D gene uncertain. The length of the CDR3 is 15 residues. Germline values: CDR1 MNHNY, CDR2 SVGAGI (reference sequence). V was clipped by 2 bases and J by 6 bases, with 14 bases between them. CDR3 region: CASSYQTDASQPQHF. The CDR3 DNA reads as TGTGCCAGCAGTTACCAGACTGATGCAAGTCAGCCCCAGCATTTT.

This chain uses TRBV9 with TRBJ2-2; D is unresolved. The length of the CDR3 is 17 residues. The V gene's germline CDR1 is SGDLS and CDR2 YYNGEE. Deletions cut 0 bases from V and 5 bases from J, with 17 bases between. The CDR3 region is CASSVDPTWSGTGELFF. As DNA, the CDR3 is TGTGCCAGCAGCGTAGACCCGACCTGGTCGGGTACCGGGGAGCTGTTTTTT.

The CDR3, as DNA: TGTGCCAGCAGTGGGCAAATCGGGCAGCCCCAGCATTTT. It specifies CASSGQIGQPQHF. This sequence joins TRBV6-4 and TRBJ1-5; unclear D gene. The CDR3 has 13 residues. Germline lookup yields CDR1 MRHNA and CDR2 SNTAGT. Between the trimmed V and J ends, which lost 4 bases and 7 bases, there was a span of 11 bases.

The V gene is TRBV19, the J gene TRBJ2-2; 7 nucleotides line up with TRBD2. CDR1 LNHDA and CDR2 SQIVND come from the germline V gene (reference sequence). The CDR3 extends over 14 amino acids. Germline trimming cut 7 bases from V and 5 bases from J; bases unmatched to any gene: 7. CDR3 amino acids: CASNLKGGTGELFF. DNA of the CDR3: TGTGCCAGTAACCTGAAGGGAGGGACCGGGGAGCTGTTTTTT.

V usage is TRBV7-2 and J usage is TRBJ1-5, with D perhaps matching TRBD1 (5 bases). V was clipped by 2 bases and J by 6 bases, with 8 bases between them. This CDR3 has 13 amino acids. Germline V gives CDR1 SGHTA, CDR2 FQGNSA. This chain's CDR3 is CASSLQGGQPQHF. The CDR3 DNA follows: TGTGCCAGCAGCTTACAGGGAGGTCAGCCCCAGCATTTT.

The gene calls are TRBV7-2 and TRBJ2-2, with D uncertain. Germline V gives CDR1 SGHTA, CDR2 FQGNSA. V lost 4 bases and J 3 bases, leaving 3 bases between the germline ends. The CDR3 is made up of 12 amino acids. As DNA, the CDR3 is TGTGCCAGCAGCTCCTACACCGGGGAGCTGTTTTTT. The encoded protein is CASSSYTGELFF.

The chain has TRBV6-6 and TRBJ2-7; TRBD2 might be the D (6 bases). The CDR3 is 16 amino acids. Germline V gene lookup returns CDR1 MNHNY and CDR2 SVGAGI (reference sequence). Trimming left V 0 bases short and J 4 bases short, with 16 bases between. The CDR3 coding sequence is TGTGCCAGCAGTTACTCGACCGGGAGCGGAATTTACGAGCAGTACGTC. Amino acids: CASSYSTGSGIYEQYV.

The chain is built from TRBV5-1 and TRBJ1-4; no clear D. The V end lost 0 bases, the J end lost 4 bases, and 13 bases lay between the germline ends. The CDR3 has 16 amino acids. Germline loops: CDR1 SGHRS, CDR2 YFSETQ. CDR3 sequence (DNA): TGCGCCAGCAGCTTGGGTGTGGGCAGTATTAATGAAAAACTGTTTTTT. Protein: CASSLGVGSINEKLFF. Together with reference TRBV5-1 and TRBJ1-4, the CDR3 gives the full variable domain: KAGVTQTPRYLIKTRGQQVTLSCSPISGHRSVSWYQQTPGQGLQFLFEYFSETQRNKGNFPGRFSGRQFSNSRSEMNVSTLELGDSALYLCASSLGVGSINEKLFFGSGTQLSVL.

The rearrangement links TRBV2 to TRBJ2-1, with TRBD1 as a possible D gene (6 bases). Germline V gives CDR1 SNHLY, CDR2 FYNNEI. The V and J ends lost 4 bases and 5 bases respectively, with 9 bases between them. The CDR3 is made up of 13 amino acids. CDR3 in DNA: TGTGCCAGCAGTGTGGACAGTAACAATGAGCAGTTCTTC. Its translation is CASSVDSNNEQFF. The full variable domain, in which reference TRBV2 and TRBJ2-1 provide the parts outside the CDR3, is EPEVTQTPSHQVTQMGQEVILRCVPISNHLYFYWYRQILGQKVEFLVSFYNNEISEKSEIFDDQFSVERPDGSNFTLKIRSTKLEDSAMYFCASSVDSNNEQFFGPGTRLTVL.

The chain combines TRBV18 with TRBJ2-1, with 11 bases identical to TRBD2. This CDR3 is 16 amino acids long. V lost 0 bases to trimming and J lost 7 bases; unmatched junction nucleotides: 5. The germline CDR1 and CDR2 sequences are KGHSH and LQKENI. CDR3 region: CASSPPSGGVRNEQFF. As DNA, the CDR3 is TGTGCCAGCTCACCACCTAGCGGGGGGGTCAGGAATGAGCAGTTCTTC.

This chain links TRBV14 with TRBJ1-1; 9 bases match TRBD1. The germline V gene encodes CDR1 SGHDN and CDR2 FVKESK. Germline trimming cut 0 bases from V and 0 bases from J; bases unmatched to any gene: 11. The CDR3 contains 19 residues. The CDR3, as DNA: TGTGCCAGCAGCCAAGATACCAGAGCTGGGACAGGGTTGAACACTGAAGCTTTCTTT. It translates to CASSQDTRAGTGLNTEAFF.